These 10 T cell receptor beta chains share one sample of origin, sequenced in a study of blood T cell repertoires in COVID-19. Sequenced by immunoSEQ multiplex PCR; TCRdb stores in-frame clones only, minus some. The repertoire includes some 300,000 clones, 88% of them detected once, and roughly 7% sits in the top ten. The specimen sequenced was peripheral blood. The receptors here all came from a woman in her 30s who had recovered from COVID-19.

This chain uses TRBV20-1 with TRBJ1-1; D call uncertain. Looked up from germline, CDR1 is DFQATT and CDR2 is SNEGSKA (reference sequence). V was pared by 3 bases and J by 5 bases, with 7 bases between. The CDR3 extends over 11 amino acids. For the CDR3, the DNA is TGCAGTGCTAGGGCTCAGACTGAAGCTTTCTTT. It is translated as CSARAQTEAFF.

V usage is TRBV7-8 and J usage is TRBJ1-1; D ambiguous. This CDR3 spans 14 amino acids. V shed 5 bases and J shed 0 bases, with 10 bases lying between them. Looked up from germline, CDR1 is SGHVS and CDR2 is FQNEAQ. The CDR3 protein is CASSHSILNTEAFF. The CDR3, as DNA: TGTGCCAGCAGCCATTCCATCCTGAACACTGAAGCTTTCTTT.

The chain links TRBV9 to TRBJ1-5; tentatively, D is TRBD1 (6 bases). This CDR3 has 15 residues. Germline CDR1 reads SGDLS; CDR2 reads YYNGEE. Deletions cut 4 bases from V and 3 bases from J, with 14 bases between. Here the CDR3 reads CASSPRGHINQPQHF. The CDR3 DNA is TGTGCCAGCAGCCCTAGGGGACATATCAATCAGCCCCAGCATTTT.

This clone was seen once. V usage is TRBV5-1 and J usage is TRBJ1-4; the D is unclear. The V gene's germline CDR1 is SGHRS and CDR2 YFSETQ. The ends were cut back, 4 bases at V and 4 bases at J, with 8 bases in the middle. The CDR3 runs 13 residues. CDR3 region: CASSEGHNEKLFF. The DNA of the CDR3 is TGCGCCAGCAGCGAGGGTCATAATGAAAAACTGTTTTTT.

The V call is TRBV7-2, the J call TRBJ1-2; possible D gene TRBD1, 6 bases. Germline V gene data show CDR1 as SGHTA and CDR2 as FQGNSA. Trimming took 4 bases from V and 10 from J, leaving 10 bases between them. The CDR3 sequence is 11 residues long. Written as DNA, the CDR3 is TGTGCCAGCAGCTCCCGGACAGCCTACACCTTC. Translating gives CASSSRTAYTF.

This chain joins TRBV19 and TRBJ1-6; TRBD1 is a possible D gene (6 bases). CDR1 and CDR2 from the germline V gene are LNHDA and SQIVND (reference sequence). Trimming removed 7 bases at V and 3 bases at J, with 13 bases between. This CDR3 has 15 amino acids. The CDR3 region is CASTAGARYNSPLHF. DNA for the CDR3: TGTGCCAGTACCGCAGGGGCCCGCTATAATTCACCCCTCCACTTT.

This chain joins TRBV5-1 and TRBJ1-1; D is ambiguous. This CDR3 spans 14 amino acids. Germline CDR1 SGHRS, CDR2 YFSETQ. Trimming took off 0 bases at V and 2 bases at J, with 8 bases between the two ends. The DNA for the CDR3 is TGCGCCAGCAGCTTGGTCAGTTTCAACACTGAAGCTTTCTTT. Its protein product is CASSLVSFNTEAFF. Full variable domain (missing parts from reference TRBV5-1 and TRBJ1-1): KAGVTQTPRYLIKTRGQQVTLSCSPISGHRSVSWYQQTPGQGLQFLFEYFSETQRNKGNFPGRFSGRQFSNSRSEMNVSTLELGDSALYLCASSLVSFNTEAFFGQGTRLTVV.

This rearrangement joins TRBV6-4 to TRBJ2-1, with D maybe TRBD1 (6 bases). V lost 4 bases and J lost 8, with 12 bases in between. The CDR3 extends over 13 amino acids. The V gene's germline CDR1 is MRHNA and CDR2 SNTAGT. The CDR3 region is CASSVARGHEQFF. CDR3 DNA: TGTGCCAGCAGTGTGGCCAGGGGCCATGAGCAGTTCTTC.

The rearrangement joins TRBV11-2 to TRBJ1-1; D not certain. Between the trimmed V and J ends, which lost 0 bases and 0 bases, there was a span of 11 bases. Germline CDR1 is SGHAT and CDR2 is FQNNGV. There are 16 residues in the CDR3. The CDR3 region has the DNA TGTGCCAGCAGCTTAGATCGAGCGATAATGAACACTGAAGCTTTCTTT. This codes for CASSLDRAIMNTEAFF.

The J gene is TRBJ1-5, the V gene TRBV7-3; 8 positions match TRBD1. Germline CDR1 and CDR2: SGHTA and FQGTGA. The CDR3 covers 13 residues. After removal of 5 bases from V and 7 bases from J, the junction contained 4 bases not matched to a gene. The CDR3 here is CASSPGQGQPQHF. The CDR3 region has the DNA TGTGCCAGCAGCCCTGGACAGGGCCAGCCCCAGCATTTT.